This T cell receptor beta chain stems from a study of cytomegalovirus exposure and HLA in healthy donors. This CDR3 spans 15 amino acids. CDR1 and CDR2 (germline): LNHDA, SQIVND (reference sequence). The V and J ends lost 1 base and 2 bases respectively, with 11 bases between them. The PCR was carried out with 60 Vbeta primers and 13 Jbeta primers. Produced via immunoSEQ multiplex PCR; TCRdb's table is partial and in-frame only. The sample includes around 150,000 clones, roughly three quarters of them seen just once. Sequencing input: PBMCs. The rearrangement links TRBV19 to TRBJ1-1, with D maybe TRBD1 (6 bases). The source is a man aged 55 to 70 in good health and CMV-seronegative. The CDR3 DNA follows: TGTGCCAGTAGTATAGGCGGCAGGGGAAACACTGAAGCTTTCTTT. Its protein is CASSIGGRGNTEAFF.